This T cell receptor (beta chain) stems from a study of T cell repertoires in cytomegalovirus infection. Germline trimming cut 0 bases from V and 3 bases from J; bases unmatched to any gene: 12. This CDR3 is 19 amino acids long. Germline CDR1 is MNHEY and CDR2 is SVGAGI. Concerning this clonotype itself: Its antigen is currently unknown.

Using its own MiXCR run on the reads, TCRdb lists one record per CDR3 protein. Of about 340,000 distinct CDR3 sequences in the sample, under 35% were seen once. V and J are TRBV6-5 and TRBJ2-1; 9 bases match TRBD2. Source: cultured PBMCs, taken from culture after CMV antigen stimulation. The sequence derives from a human donor in good health (CMV status not recorded). Some clones in this sample may be carry-over from other donors' samples. In DNA, the CDR3 is TGTGCCAGCAGTTACTCTCCAGGAGCGGGGGGCCGCTTCTACAATGAGCAGTTCTTC. Amino acids: CASSYSPGAGGRFYNEQFF.